Listed below are T cell receptor beta chains from one sample, sequenced in a study of T cell changes during pregnancy in multiple sclerosis. Using immunoSEQ multiplex PCR, the repertoire was profiled, and TCRdb retains in-frame clones only, with some absent. The sample includes about 66,000 clones, roughly nine tenths of them seen just once. The source was CD8+ T cells from peripheral blood mononuclear cells, collected before pregnancy. These receptors were taken from a female donor with multiple sclerosis, enrolled in a pregnancy study. Each CDR3 is given with its conserved first and last residue. The order of the fields is D gene, J gene, V gene, clone size, CDR3 protein, CDR3 DNA. D genes are given only for firm matches. Part of the rows lack a size; the others show once, few, many or a class for expanded clones.

NA | TRBJ2-6 | TRBV5-8 | NA | CASSLASYRVVAGANVLTF | TGTGCCAGCAGCTTGGCCAGCTACAGGGTAGTGGCTGGGGCCAACGTCCTGACTTTC
NA | TRBJ1-2 | TRBV30 | NA | CAWSVQTGYGYTF | TGTGCCTGGAGTGTCCAGACGGGCTATGGCTACACCTTC
NA | TRBJ2-7 | TRBV6-4 | NA | CASSTRVYEQYF | TGTGCCAGCAGTACTAGAGTCTACGAGCAGTACTTC
NA | TRBJ1-5 | TRBV19 | NA | CASSIAGGSNQPQHF | TGTGCCAGTAGTATCGCCGGGGGTAGCAATCAGCCCCAGCATTTT
NA | TRBJ1-1 | TRBV5-6 | NA | CASSLTITGRNTEAFF | TGTGCCAGCAGCTTGACGATTACAGGGAGGAACACTGAAGCTTTCTTT
NA | TRBJ2-1 | TRBV13 | NA | CASSRFPTGNEQFF | TGTGCCAGCAGCCGATTTCCGACCGGGAATGAGCAGTTCTTC
TRBD1 | TRBJ1-1 | TRBV7-8 | NA | CASSPRPTGGNTEAFF | TGTGCCAGCAGCCCGCGCCCGACAGGGGGGAACACTGAAGCTTTCTTT
TRBD1 | TRBJ2-7 | TRBV19 | NA | CASSPGTGGDLYEQYF | TGTGCCAGTAGTCCCGGGACAGGGGGAGATTTATACGAGCAGTACTTC
TRBD2 | TRBJ2-1 | TRBV7-7 | NA | CASSLLAGGNNEQFF | TGTGCTAGCAGCTTACTAGCGGGGGGTAACAATGAGCAGTTCTTC
NA | TRBJ2-7 | TRBV19 | NA | CASSPSTSYEQYF | TGTGCCAGTAGTCCTAGTACCTCCTACGAGCAGTACTTC
NA | TRBJ2-7 | TRBV4-1 | NA | CASSQGTGTTDSEQYF | TGCGCCAGCAGCCAAGGTACCGGGACAACGGACTCCGAGCAGTACTTC
NA | TRBJ1-2 | TRBV5-8 | NA | CASSFWTDVHYGYTF | TGTGCCAGCAGCTTTTGGACAGACGTTCACTATGGCTACACCTTC
TRBD2 | TRBJ2-1 | TRBV6-5 | NA | CASGSGGAYYNEQFF | TGTGCCAGCGGAAGCGGGGGGGCGTACTACAATGAGCAGTTCTTC
TRBD1 | TRBJ1-6 | TRBV11-2 | NA | CASSLSRGPGPLHF | TGTGCCAGCAGCTTGAGCAGGGGGCCTGGGCCCCTCCACTTT
NA | TRBJ1-2 | TRBV6-6 | NA | CASSSGLGYTF | TGTGCCAGCAGTTCGGGACTAGGCTACACCTTC
NA | TRBJ1-2 | TRBV2 | NA | CASRDKDGYTF | TGTGCCAGCAGGGACAAGGATGGCTACACCTTC
NA | TRBJ1-1 | TRBV5-5 | NA | CASSRRGLKEAFF | TGTGCCAGCAGTAGGCGGGGCCTTAAGGAAGCTTTCTTT
NA | TRBJ1-4 | TRBV6-5 | NA | CASSYSWRGGNEKLFF | TGTGCCAGCAGTTACTCATGGCGGGGGGGAAATGAAAAACTGTTTTTT
NA | TRBJ2-4 | TRBV27 | NA | CASSLIGGSWSKNIQYF | TGTGCCAGCAGTTTGATTGGGGGGAGCTGGTCCAAAAACATTCAGTACTTC
TRBD1 | TRBJ1-5 | TRBV27 | NA | CASSSGQAGQPQHF | TGTGCCAGCAGTAGCGGACAGGCAGGCCAGCCCCAGCATTTT
NA | TRBJ2-7 | TRBV25-1 | NA | CAAGITYEQYF | TGTGCCGCGGGGATTACCTACGAGCAGTACTTC
NA | TRBJ2-3 | TRBV7-9 | NA | CASSLEVAIGSSLAQYF | TGTGCCAGCAGCTTAGAAGTGGCGATAGGATCATCTCTAGCGCAGTATTTT
TRBD2 | TRBJ2-3 | TRBV9 | NA | CASSPPLSGGSTDTQYF | TGTGCCAGCAGCCCCCCACTCAGCGGGGGGAGCACAGATACGCAGTATTTT
TRBD2 | TRBJ2-1 | TRBV6-1 | NA | CASSEWGLAGNEQFF | TGTGCCAGCAGTGAATGGGGACTAGCGGGGAATGAGCAGTTCTTC
TRBD1 | TRBJ2-7 | TRBV5-1 | NA | CASSLTGTDYEQYF | TGCGCCAGCAGCTTAACCGGGACAGACTACGAGCAGTACTTC
TRBD2 | TRBJ2-5 | TRBV13 | NA | CASSPLGAGGGWETQYF | TGTGCCAGCAGCCCCCTTGGAGCGGGGGGGGGTTGGGAGACCCAGTACTTC
NA | TRBJ2-3 | TRBV7-8 | NA | CASSLASRQVRTDTQYF | TGTGCCAGCAGCTTAGCGTCTCGGCAGGTCCGCACAGATACGCAGTATTTT
TRBD1 | TRBJ1-3 | TRBV5-1 | NA | CASSSIGTGTGNTIYF | TGCGCCAGCAGCTCTATTGGGACAGGGACTGGAAACACCATATATTTT
NA | TRBJ2-2 | TRBV6-5 | NA | CASTAGSNTGELFF | TGTGCCAGCACCGCAGGGTCGAACACCGGGGAGCTGTTTTTT
TRBD1 | TRBJ1-2 | TRBV13 | NA | CASSLGRGTGQAWYF | TGTGCCAGCAGCTTAGGCCGTGGGACAGGGCAAGCTTGGTACTTC
NA | TRBJ2-3 | TRBV5-1 | NA | CASSLAGTSTDTQYF | TGCGCCAGCAGCTTGGCCGGGACTAGCACAGATACGCAGTATTTT
TRBD1 | TRBJ1-1 | TRBV6-1 | NA | CASTPGQTSRAFF | TGTGCCAGCACCCCGGGACAGACTTCCCGAGCTTTCTTT
NA | TRBJ1-6 | TRBV9 | once | CASSVERPGDNSPLHF | TGTGCCAGCAGCGTAGAGCGGCCAGGGGATAATTCACCCCTCCACTTT
TRBD1 | TRBJ1-1 | TRBV7-9 | few | CASSSGTGGPEAFF | TGTGCCAGCAGTTCCGGGACAGGGGGACCTGAAGCTTTCTTT
TRBD2 | TRBJ2-7 | TRBV27 | NA | CASRTTGTSGYEQYF | TGTGCCAGCAGGACAACCGGGACTAGCGGTTACGAGCAGTACTTC
TRBD2 | TRBJ2-3 | TRBV5-6 | NA | CASSFLLLAGGEDTQYF | TGTGCCAGCAGTTTTCTTTTACTAGCGGGGGGGGAAGATACGCAGTATTTT
NA | TRBJ2-2 | TRBV6-4 | NA | CASSDSGQNTGELFF | TGTGCCAGCAGTGACTCGGGACAAAACACCGGGGAGCTGTTTTTT
NA | TRBJ1-1 | TRBV4-2 | NA | CASSQVGASSMNTEAFF | TGTGCCAGCAGCCAAGTTGGGGCAAGCTCTATGAACACTGAAGCTTTCTTT
NA | TRBJ2-4 | TRBV7-9 | NA | CASSKTTGISENIQYF | TGTGCCAGCAGCAAAACTACAGGGATCTCTGAAAACATTCAGTACTTC
TRBD1 | TRBJ1-5 | TRBV19 | NA | CASSKQGKAGNQPQHF | TGTGCCAGTAGTAAACAGGGGAAAGCGGGCAATCAGCCCCAGCATTTT
TRBD2 | TRBJ2-1 | TRBV27 | once | CASSSHAPIAGGLNEQFF | TGTGCCAGCAGTTCCCACGCCCCCATAGCGGGGGGGCTCAATGAGCAGTTCTTC
NA | TRBJ2-1 | TRBV7-2 | NA | CASSLIAGNEQFF | TGTGCCAGCAGCCTAATAGCTGGCAATGAGCAGTTCTTC
TRBD1 | TRBJ1-1 | TRBV13 | NA | CASSATGGRNTEAFF | TGTGCCAGCAGCGCAACAGGGGGACGGAACACTGAAGCTTTCTTT